Ten or more counts support the clone carrying this T cell receptor (beta chain). Its target is unknown. The data stem from a study of neurological immune-mediated disorders. Regarding the study as a whole: The most TCR clonal expansion was seen in HTLV-1-associated myelopathy, whereas the least was seen in multiple sclerosis, below the level in healthy controls. There were no CDR3 amino acid sequences shared by expanded clones across subjects, a result suggesting private repertoires in all groups.

The cDNA came from 5'RACE with 10-nucleotide random UMIs. TCRdb reprocessed the 5' RACE reads via MiXCR and lists one record per CDR3 protein. The sample shows roughly 30,000 distinct CDR3 sequences, around a quarter of them seen only once. V shed 5 bases and J 2 bases; nucleotides not matched to a gene: 10. The CDR3 has 16 residues. Germline lookup yields CDR1 LGHDT and CDR2 YNNKEL (reference sequence). The sorted libraries were made from 1 million CD4+ or CD8+ T cells. The rearrangement uses TRBV3-1 and TRBJ2-3; 7 bases match TRBD1. This clonotype originated in a man between 50 and 59 years old with HTLV-1-associated myelopathy (HAM/TSP). Sequenced: CD4+ T cells from blood. The CDR3 spells CASSKFRDSPTDTQYF. CDR3 bases: TGTGCCAGCAGCAAATTCCGGGACAGCCCCACAGATACGCAGTATTTT.